The rows below give T cell receptor beta chains drawn from one sample of a study of CD8 T cells in ankylosing spondylitis. One entry per CDR3 protein results from TCRdb running MiXCR on the 5' RACE reads. This sample has a few hundred thousand distinct CDR3 sequences, with 17% found just once. Sequenced input: blood, either unsorted or a sorted T cell fraction (not recorded which). All receptors come from a male donor with ankylosing spondylitis. The CDR3 runs from the conserved cysteine through the conserved F or W.

>TRBJ2-3|TRBV20-1
CSAPPLAGEVDTQYF
>TRBJ1-6|TRBV27
CASSPRDRGASPLHF
>TRBJ1-2|TRBV12-3/TRBV12-4
CASTTGQGLRGYTF
>TRBJ2-3|TRBV12-3/TRBV12-4
CASSLGSGADTQYF
>TRBJ2-1|TRBV12-3/TRBV12-4
CASSRGLAGGGEQFF
>TRBJ2-1|TRBV12-3/TRBV12-4
CASRGVGPERMKFF
>TRBJ1-2|TRBV12-3/TRBV12-4
CASSLTDALGGYTF
>TRBJ2-5|TRBV11-2
CASSLELGLAQETQYF
>TRBJ2-1|TRBV20-1
CSAAGVNEQFF
>TRBJ2-7|TRBV4-2
CASSQDLAQNPYEQYF
>TRBJ2-7|TRBV29-1
CSVETSGAYEQYF
>TRBJ2-1|TRBV9
CASSVEGPYNEQFF
>TRBJ2-7|TRBV20-1
CSAREAPRYEQYF
>TRBJ2-1|TRBV29-1
CSVESVNEQFF
>TRBJ1-1|TRBV7-2
CASSLGTGRGAEAFF
>TRBJ1-1|TRBV6-1
CASSEANRDEAFF
>TRBJ2-1|TRBV12-3/TRBV12-4
CASSLRLADNEQFF
>TRBJ2-3|TRBV7-6
CASSLPVRASGSTDTQYF
>TRBJ1-2|TRBV5-1
CASSLAFGGPGYGYTF
>TRBJ2-2|TRBV19
CASNPKPGSTNTGELFF
>TRBJ2-5|TRBV12-3/TRBV12-4
CASRYTGGETQYF
>TRBJ2-7|TRBV29-1
CSVRVSGGTYEQYF
>TRBJ1-2|TRBV28
CASTKNYGYTF
>TRBJ2-2|TRBV20-1
CSASPGSFTGELFF
>TRBJ2-2|TRBV6-2/TRBV6-3
CASRRASGALGELFF
>TRBJ1-5|TRBV7-2
CASSSALMTGPQHF
>TRBJ1-6|TRBV20-1
CSARGRINNSPLHF
>TRBJ2-7|TRBV14
CASSQVGVGEQYF
>TRBJ1-1|TRBV7-6
CASSPIPATGYEAFF
>TRBJ1-2|TRBV6-2/TRBV6-3
CASTADNYGYTF
>TRBJ1-1|TRBV20-1
CSARRRGAFF
>TRBJ1-4|TRBV5-1
CASSLGQGSEKLFF
>TRBJ2-3|TRBV7-6
CASSPTSGQPADTQYF
>TRBJ2-1|TRBV12-3/TRBV12-4
CASSSRLAGVDEQFF
>TRBJ2-1|TRBV20-1
CSASVPSGRGNEQFF
>TRBJ1-2|TRBV4-1
CASSQPGGVNYGYTF
>TRBJ2-1|TRBV19
CASADLGRGTYNEQFF
>TRBJ2-3|TRBV4-3
CASSQEGGHLTDTQYF
>TRBJ2-4|TRBV5-1
CASSLVSGGGIQYF
>TRBJ2-3|TRBV10-3
CAIRPDRASTDTQYF
>TRBJ1-1|TRBV20-1
CSAERERGEAFF
>TRBJ1-4|TRBV11-2
CASSRQPPSKITNEKLFF
>TRBJ1-3|TRBV11-3
CASSSPGQGAGNTIYF
>TRBJ2-3|TRBV12-3/TRBV12-4
CASSGLAGAYSTDTQYF
>TRBJ2-3|TRBV5-1
CASSRGNTDTQYF
>TRBJ1-1|TRBV6-2/TRBV6-3
CASSYMGRTEAFF
>TRBJ1-5|TRBV9
CASSVGPAGNQPQHF
>TRBJ2-3|TRBV29-1
CSVPGLAGGADTQYF
>TRBJ2-7|TRBV3-1
CASSQVGRSSYEQYF
>TRBJ2-7|TRBV6-1
CASSTAGAASYEQYF
>TRBJ2-3|TRBV11-1
CASSSPSSGTTSTDTQYF
>TRBJ1-2|TRBV15
CATSRAGTQANYGYTF